This section outlines one T cell receptor (beta chain) sequence together with its context. The same CDR3 also results from other DNA sequences found in this sample. Germline CDR1 and CDR2: SGDLS and YYNGEE. The V segment lost 8 bases and the J segment 3 bases; nucleotides outside the gene matches: 5. CDR3 length equals 13 residues. This record comes from a study of blood T cell repertoires in COVID-19. Clones were read by immunoSEQ multiplex PCR, and TCRdb kept only the in-frame ones, dropping some. Here the sample spans over 400,000 clones, over 75% being singletons. The sample consisted of peripheral blood. This receptor was identified in a human donor in a cohort sampled during active COVID-19. The rearrangement joins TRBV9 to TRBJ2-3, with 8 bases fitting TRBD2. The DNA of the CDR3 is TGTGCCAGTGCACTAGCGGATACAGATACGCAGTATTTT. Translation: CASALADTDTQYF. The whole variable domain, remainder taken from reference TRBV9 and TRBJ2-3, is DSGVTQTPKHLITATGQRVTLRCSPRSGDLSVYWYQQSLDQGLQFLIQYYNGEERAKGNILERFSAQQFPDLHSELNLSSLELGDSALYFCASALADTDTQYFGPGTRLTVL.